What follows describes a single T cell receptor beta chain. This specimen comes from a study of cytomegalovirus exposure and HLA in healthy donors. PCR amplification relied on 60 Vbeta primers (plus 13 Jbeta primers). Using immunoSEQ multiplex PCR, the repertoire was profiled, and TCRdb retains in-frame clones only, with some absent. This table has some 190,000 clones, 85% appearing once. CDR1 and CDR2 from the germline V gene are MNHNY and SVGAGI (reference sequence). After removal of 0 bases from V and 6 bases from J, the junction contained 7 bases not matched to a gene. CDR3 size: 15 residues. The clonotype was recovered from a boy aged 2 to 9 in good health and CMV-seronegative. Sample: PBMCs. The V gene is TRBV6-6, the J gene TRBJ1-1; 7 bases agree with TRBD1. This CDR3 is CASSYSETGSPEAFF. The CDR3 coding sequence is TGTGCCAGCAGTTACTCCGAGACAGGGAGTCCTGAAGCTTTCTTT.